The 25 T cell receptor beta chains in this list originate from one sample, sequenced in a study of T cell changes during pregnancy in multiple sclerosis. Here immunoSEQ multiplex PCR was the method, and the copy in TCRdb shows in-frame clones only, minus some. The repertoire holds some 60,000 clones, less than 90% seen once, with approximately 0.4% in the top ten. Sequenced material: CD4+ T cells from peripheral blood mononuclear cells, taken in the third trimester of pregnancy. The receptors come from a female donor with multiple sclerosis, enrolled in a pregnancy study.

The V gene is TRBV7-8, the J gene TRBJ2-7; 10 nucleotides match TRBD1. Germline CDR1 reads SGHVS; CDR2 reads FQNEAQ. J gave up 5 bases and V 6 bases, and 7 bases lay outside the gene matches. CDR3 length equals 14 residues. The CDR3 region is CASRQYGTGDEQYF. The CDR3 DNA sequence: TGTGCCAGCAGACAATACGGGACAGGGGACGAGCAGTACTTC.

CDR3 in amino acids: CASSLQGWGNTEAFF. The DNA for the CDR3 is TGCGCCAGCAGCTTGCAGGGATGGGGGAACACTGAAGCTTTCTTT. The chain couples TRBV5-1 to TRBJ1-1, with a tentative D call TRBD1 (5 bases). V lost 1 base, J lost 1 base, and 11 bases lay in between. This CDR3 is 15 amino acids long. CDR1 is SGHRS, CDR2 YFSETQ, per germline.

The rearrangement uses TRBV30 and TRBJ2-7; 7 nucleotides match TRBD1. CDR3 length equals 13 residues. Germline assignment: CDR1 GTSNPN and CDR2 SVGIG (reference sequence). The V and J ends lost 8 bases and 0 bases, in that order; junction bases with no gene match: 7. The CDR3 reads CARNDRVSYEQYF. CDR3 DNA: TGTGCCCGAAACGACAGGGTCTCCTACGAGCAGTACTTC.

The CDR3 loop is CASSIGWAGARSYEQYF. The CDR3 DNA follows: TGTGCCAGTAGTATAGGCTGGGCAGGGGCGAGGTCCTACGAGCAGTACTTC. The chain employs TRBV19 and TRBJ2-7; possibly TRBD1 for D (6 bases). The CDR3 is 17 residues long. The V end was cut by 1 base, the J end by 1 base, with 17 bases between. Germline V CDR1 and CDR2: LNHDA, SQIVND (reference sequence).

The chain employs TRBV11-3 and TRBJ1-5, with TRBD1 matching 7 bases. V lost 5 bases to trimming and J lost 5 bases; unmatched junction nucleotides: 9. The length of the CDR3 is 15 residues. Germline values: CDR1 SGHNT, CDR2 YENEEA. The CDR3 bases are TGTGCCAGCAGCCCTTCCCGACAGGGCGATCAGCCCCAGCATTTT. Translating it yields CASSPSRQGDQPQHF.

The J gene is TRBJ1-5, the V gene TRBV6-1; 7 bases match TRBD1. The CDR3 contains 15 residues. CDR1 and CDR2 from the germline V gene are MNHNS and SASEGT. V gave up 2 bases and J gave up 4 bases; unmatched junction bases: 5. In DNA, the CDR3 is TGTGCCAGCAGTGAAACAGGGGCCGGGAATCAGCCCCAGCATTTT. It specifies CASSETGAGNQPQHF.

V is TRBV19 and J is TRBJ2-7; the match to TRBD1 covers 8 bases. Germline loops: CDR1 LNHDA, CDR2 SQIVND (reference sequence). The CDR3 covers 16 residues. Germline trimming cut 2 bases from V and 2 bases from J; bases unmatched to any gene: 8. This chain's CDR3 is CASSINVGQDPYEQYF. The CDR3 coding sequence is TGTGCCAGTAGTATAAATGTGGGACAGGACCCCTACGAGCAGTACTTC.

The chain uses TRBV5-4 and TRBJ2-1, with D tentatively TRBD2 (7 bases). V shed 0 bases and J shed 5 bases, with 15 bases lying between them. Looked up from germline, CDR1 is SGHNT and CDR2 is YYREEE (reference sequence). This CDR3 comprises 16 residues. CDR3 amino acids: CASSLGRGGTNNEQFF. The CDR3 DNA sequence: TGTGCCAGCAGCTTGGGAAGGGGGGGAACCAACAATGAGCAGTTCTTC.

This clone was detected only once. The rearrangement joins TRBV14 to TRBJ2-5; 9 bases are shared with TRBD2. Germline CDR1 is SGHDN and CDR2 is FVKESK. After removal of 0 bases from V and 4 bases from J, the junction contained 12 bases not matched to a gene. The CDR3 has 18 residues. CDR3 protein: CASSQDRSTREGGETQYF. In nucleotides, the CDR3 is TGTGCCAGCAGCCAAGATCGTTCAACGCGGGAGGGTGGAGAGACCCAGTACTTC.

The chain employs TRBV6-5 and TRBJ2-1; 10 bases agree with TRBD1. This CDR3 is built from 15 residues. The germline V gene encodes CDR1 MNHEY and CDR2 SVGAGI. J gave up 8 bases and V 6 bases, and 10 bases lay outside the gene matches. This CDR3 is CASSQDRGVSDEQFF. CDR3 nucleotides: TGTGCCAGCAGCCAGGACAGGGGGGTGAGCGATGAGCAGTTCTTC.

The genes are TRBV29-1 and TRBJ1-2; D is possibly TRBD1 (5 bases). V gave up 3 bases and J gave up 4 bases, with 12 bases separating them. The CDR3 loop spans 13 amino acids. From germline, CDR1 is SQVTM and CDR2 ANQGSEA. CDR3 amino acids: CSVDAGFGYGYTF. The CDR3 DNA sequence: TGCAGCGTTGATGCAGGGTTCGGCTATGGCTACACCTTC.

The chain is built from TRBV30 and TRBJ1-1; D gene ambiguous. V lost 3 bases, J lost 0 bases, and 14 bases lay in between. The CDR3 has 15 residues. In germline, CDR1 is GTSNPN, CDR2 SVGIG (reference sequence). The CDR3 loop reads CAWSAFRNMNTEAFF. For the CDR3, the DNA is TGTGCCTGGAGCGCATTCCGAAACATGAACACTGAAGCTTTCTTT.

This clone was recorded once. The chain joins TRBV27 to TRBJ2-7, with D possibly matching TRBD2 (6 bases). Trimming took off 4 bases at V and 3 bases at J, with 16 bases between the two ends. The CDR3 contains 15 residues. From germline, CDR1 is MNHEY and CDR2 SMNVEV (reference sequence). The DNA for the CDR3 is TGTGCCAGCAGTTCCCAGCGGGCCCTCTTCTACGAGCAGTACTTC. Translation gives CASSSQRALFYEQYF.

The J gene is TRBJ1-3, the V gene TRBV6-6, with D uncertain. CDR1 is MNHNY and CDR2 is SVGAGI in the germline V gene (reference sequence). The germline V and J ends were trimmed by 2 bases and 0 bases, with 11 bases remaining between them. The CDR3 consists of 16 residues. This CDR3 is CASSYRDGLSGNTIYF. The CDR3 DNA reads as TGTGCCAGCAGTTACAGAGACGGACTCTCTGGAAACACCATATATTTT.

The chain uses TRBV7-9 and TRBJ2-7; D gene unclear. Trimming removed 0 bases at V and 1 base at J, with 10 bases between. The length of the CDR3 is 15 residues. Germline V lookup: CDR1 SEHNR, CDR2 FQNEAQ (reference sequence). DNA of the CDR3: TGTGCCAGCAGCTTAGCGCTAGGTCTGTCCTACGAGCAGTACTTC. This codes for CASSLALGLSYEQYF. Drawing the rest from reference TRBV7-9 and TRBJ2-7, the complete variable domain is DTGVSQNPRHKITKRGQNVTFRCDPISEHNRLYWYRQTLGQGPEFLTYFQNEAQLEKSRLLSDRFSAERPKGSFSTLEIQRTEQGDSAMYLCASSLALGLSYEQYFGPGTRLTVT.

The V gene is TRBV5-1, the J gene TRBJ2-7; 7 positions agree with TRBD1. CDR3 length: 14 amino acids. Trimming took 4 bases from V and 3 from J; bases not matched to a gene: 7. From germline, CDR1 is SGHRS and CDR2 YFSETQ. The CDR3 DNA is TGCGCCAGCAGCCCAGGACAGGCGAACTACGAGCAGTACTTC. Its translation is CASSPGQANYEQYF.

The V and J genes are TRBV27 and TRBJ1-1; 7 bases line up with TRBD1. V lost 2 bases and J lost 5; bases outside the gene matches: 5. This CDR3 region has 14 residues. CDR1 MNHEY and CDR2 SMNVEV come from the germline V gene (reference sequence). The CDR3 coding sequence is TGTGCCAGCAGTTTAGAGGGGGCGCGAACTGAAGCTTTCTTT. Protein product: CASSLEGARTEAFF.

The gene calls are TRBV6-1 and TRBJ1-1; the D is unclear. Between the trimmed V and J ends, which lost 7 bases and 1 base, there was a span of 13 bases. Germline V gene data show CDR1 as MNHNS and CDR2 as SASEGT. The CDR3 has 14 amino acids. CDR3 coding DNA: TGTGCCAGCACTATGGCCGAGGGGAACACTGAAGCTTTCTTT. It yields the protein CASTMAEGNTEAFF.

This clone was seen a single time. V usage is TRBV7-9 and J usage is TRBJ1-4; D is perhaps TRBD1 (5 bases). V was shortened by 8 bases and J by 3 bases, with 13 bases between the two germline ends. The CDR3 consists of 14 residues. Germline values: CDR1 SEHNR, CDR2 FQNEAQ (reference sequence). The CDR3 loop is CASSQGVSNEKLFF. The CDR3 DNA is TGTGCCAGCTCGCAAGGGGTATCTAATGAAAAACTGTTTTTT.

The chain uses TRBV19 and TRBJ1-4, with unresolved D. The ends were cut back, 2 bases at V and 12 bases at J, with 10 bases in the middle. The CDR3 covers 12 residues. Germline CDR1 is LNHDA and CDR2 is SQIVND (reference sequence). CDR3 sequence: CASSIYSGELFF. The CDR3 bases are TGTGCCAGTAGTATATATAGCGGGGAACTGTTTTTT. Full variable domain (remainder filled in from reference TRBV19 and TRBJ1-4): DGGITQSPKYLFRKEGQNVTLSCEQNLNHDAMYWYRQDPGQGLRLIYYSQIVNDFQKGDIAEGYSVSREKKESFPLTVTSAQKNPTAFYLCASSIYSGELFFGSGTQLSVL.

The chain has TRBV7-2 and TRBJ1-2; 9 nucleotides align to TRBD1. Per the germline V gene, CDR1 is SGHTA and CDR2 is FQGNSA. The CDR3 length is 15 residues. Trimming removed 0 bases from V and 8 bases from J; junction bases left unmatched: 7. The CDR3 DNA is TGTGCCAGCAGCTTAGCACCGGGACAGGGACTAGGCTACACCTTC. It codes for CASSLAPGQGLGYTF.

CDR3 nucleotide sequence: TGCGCCAGCAGCTGGGACAGGACGGCGGAGACCCAGTACTTC. Protein sequence: CASSWDRTAETQYF. This chain joins TRBV5-1 and TRBJ2-5, with TRBD1 matching over 8 bases. CDR3 length: 14 amino acids. Per germline, CDR1 SGHRS and CDR2 YFSETQ. V was pared by 3 bases and J by 5 bases, with 6 bases of the junction left unmatched.

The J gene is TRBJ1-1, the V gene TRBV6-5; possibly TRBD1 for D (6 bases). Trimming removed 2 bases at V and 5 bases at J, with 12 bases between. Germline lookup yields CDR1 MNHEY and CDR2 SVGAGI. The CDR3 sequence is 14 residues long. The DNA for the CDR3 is TGTGCCAGCAGTTACGTCAGGGGCGCGACTGAAGCTTTCTTT. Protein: CASSYVRGATEAFF.

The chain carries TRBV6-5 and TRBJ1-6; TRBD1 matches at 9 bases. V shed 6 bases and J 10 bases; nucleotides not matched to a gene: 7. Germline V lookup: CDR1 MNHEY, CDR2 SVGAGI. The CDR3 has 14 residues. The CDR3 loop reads CASRLDRGGSPLHF. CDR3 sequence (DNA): TGTGCCAGCAGACTGGACAGGGGAGGGTCACCCCTCCACTTT.

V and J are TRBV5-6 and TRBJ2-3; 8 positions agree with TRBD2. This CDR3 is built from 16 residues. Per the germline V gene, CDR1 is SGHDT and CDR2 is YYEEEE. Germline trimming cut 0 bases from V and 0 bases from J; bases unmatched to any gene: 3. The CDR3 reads CASSLEAGGSTDTQYF. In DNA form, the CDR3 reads TGTGCCAGCAGCTTGGAGGCGGGGGGTAGCACAGATACGCAGTATTTT.